This T cell receptor (beta chain) comes out of a study of tumour-infiltrating T cells in Burkitt lymphoma. For the study at large: Survival, overall and progression-free, tracked with productive clonality.

The protocol was immunoSEQ multiplex PCR, while the TCRdb copy is restricted to in-frame clones and leaves out a portion. In the table there are a few thousand clones, 75% to 85% of which are singletons. Sequenced sample: tumor tissue. The TCR originated in a human donor with diffuse large B-cell lymphoma.

The CDR3 protein is CASRAVRDYGYTF. CDR3 DNA: TGTGCCAGTAGGGCCGTTAGGGACTATGGCTACACCTTC. This chain joins TRBV19 and TRBJ1-2; D ambiguous. Trimming cost V 6 bases and J 3 bases, with 11 bases left between them. The CDR3 sequence is 13 residues long. Germline V gene data show CDR1 as LNHDA and CDR2 as SQIVND (reference sequence). Supplemented by reference TRBV19 and TRBJ1-2, the full variable domain reads DGGITQSPKYLFRKEGQNVTLSCEQNLNHDAMYWYRQDPGQGLRLIYYSQIVNDFQKGDIAEGYSVSREKKESFPLTVTSAQKNPTAFYLCASRAVRDYGYTFGSGTRLTVV.